These 10 T cell receptor beta chains were sequenced from one sample in a study of monozygotic twins with cystic fibrosis. Profiled with immunoSEQ multiplex PCR; TCRdb holds only in-frame clones, not every one. This table holds 20,000 to 30,000 clones, approximately 96% found once. Sequencing was done on a sample of blood. These receptors were obtained from a girl aged 2 to 9 with cystic fibrosis.

The rearrangement links TRBV19 to TRBJ2-3, with D perhaps assigned TRBD1 or TRBD2 (5 bases each). The CDR3 contains 15 residues. Germline-derived CDR1 and CDR2 are LNHDA and SQIVND (reference sequence). The V gene lost 5 bases and the J gene lost 0 bases, with 12 bases spanning the gap. The DNA for the CDR3 is TGTGCCAGTAGTTTTTCCGGGGCGAGCACAGATACGCAGTATTTT. Protein sequence: CASSFSGASTDTQYF. The whole variable domain, filled in from reference TRBV19 and TRBJ2-3, reads DGGITQSPKYLFRKEGQNVTLSCEQNLNHDAMYWYRQDPGQGLRLIYYSQIVNDFQKGDIAEGYSVSREKKESFPLTVTSAQKNPTAFYLCASSFSGASTDTQYFGPGTRLTVL.

The chain carries TRBV28 and TRBJ2-7, with 10 positions matching TRBD1. After removal of 2 bases from V and 5 bases from J, the junction contained 3 bases not matched to a gene. In germline, CDR1 is MDHEN, CDR2 SYDVKM. The CDR3 spans 14 residues. The CDR3 DNA reads as TGTGCCAGCAGTTTAGGGGGACAGGGGAACGAGCAGTACTTC. This codes for CASSLGGQGNEQYF.

V and J are TRBV4-3 and TRBJ2-1, with 10 bases lining up with TRBD2. The CDR3 spans 16 residues. V lost 2 bases, J lost 2 bases, and 3 bases stayed unmatched. Germline loops: CDR1 LGHNA, CDR2 YSLEER. The CDR3 nucleotides read TGCGCCAGCAGCCAACTAGCGGGAGATACCTACAATGAGCAGTTCTTC. Protein sequence: CASSQLAGDTYNEQFF.

In this sample, this clone turned up once. The chain couples TRBV28 to TRBJ1-5, with D possibly being TRBD1 (6 bases). Trimming took 3 bases from V and 6 from J, leaving 21 bases between them. CDR3 length: 17 amino acids. CDR1 is MDHEN and CDR2 is SYDVKM in the germline V gene. CDR3 amino acids: CASSFLEGGAVGQPQHF. In DNA, the CDR3 is TGTGCCAGCAGTTTTTTGGAAGGGGGGGCCGTAGGTCAGCCCCAGCATTTT.

This clone was observed once. The chain recombines TRBV30 with TRBJ2-3; D may be TRBD2 (12 bases). This CDR3 spans 22 amino acids. CDR1 and CDR2 (germline): GTSNPN, SVGIG (reference sequence). V was pared by 3 bases and J by 3 bases, with 37 bases between. CDR3 in amino acids: CAWRRDRGSQPSGRARTDTQYF. The DNA of the CDR3 is TGTGCCTGGAGACGGGACAGGGGGTCGCAACCTAGCGGGAGGGCCCGGACAGATACGCAGTATTTT.

V gene TRBV6-5 combines with J gene TRBJ2-4; D is undetermined. This CDR3 contains 15 residues. Germline CDR1 reads MNHEY; CDR2 reads SVGAGI. Deletions cut 2 bases from V and 4 bases from J, with 12 bases between. The CDR3 loop is CASSYGRSPKNIQYF. In DNA, the CDR3 is TGTGCCAGCAGTTACGGACGGAGCCCTAAAAACATTCAGTACTTC.

The V and J genes are TRBV11-2 and TRBJ2-1; 10 bases are a match to TRBD2. There are 15 residues in the CDR3. Germline CDR1 and CDR2: SGHAT and FQNNGV. V dropped 3 bases and J dropped 7; count of bases not matched to a gene: 6. DNA for the CDR3: TGTGCCAGCAGCTTTAGCGGGAGGAGATTAAATGAGCAGTTCTTC. This translates into CASSFSGRRLNEQFF.

For the CDR3, the DNA is TGTGCCAGCAGCCCGGTTGCGGCGGGAAATGAAGAGACCCAGTACTTC. Its protein is CASSPVAAGNEETQYF. J is TRBJ2-5 and V is TRBV11-2; tentative D call: TRBD2 (6 bases). The V gene lost 5 bases and the J gene lost 3 bases, with 19 bases spanning the gap. This CDR3 region has 16 residues. CDR1 and CDR2 (germline): SGHAT, FQNNGV.

The chain combines TRBV6-5 with TRBJ1-4, with a possible D match to TRBD1 (5 bases). Trimming left V 5 bases short and J 10 bases short, with 17 bases between. From germline, CDR1 is MNHEY and CDR2 SVGAGI. The CDR3 extends over 14 amino acids. CDR3 region: CASSPTGHALKLFF. The CDR3 region has the DNA TGTGCCAGCAGTCCGACCGGACATGCCCTAAAACTGTTTTTT.

This clone has a single count. This chain links TRBV6-6 with TRBJ2-3; D is perhaps TRBD2 (5 bases). Trimming took 2 bases from V and 3 from J, leaving 12 bases between them. Germline V gives CDR1 MNHNY, CDR2 SVGAGI (reference sequence). The CDR3 has 15 residues. The CDR3 sequence is CASSYGRVGTDTQYF. The CDR3 bases are TGTGCCAGCAGTTACGGGCGGGTCGGGACAGATACGCAGTATTTT.